The clone carrying this TCR beta chain was observed many times. In TCRdb, the 5' RACE reads were re-called with MiXCR into one record per CDR3 protein. Of tens of thousands of distinct CDR3 sequences listed, 13% to 15% are singletons. The data were obtained in a study of early T cells in non-severe SARS-CoV-2 infection. V was pared by 4 bases and J by 4 bases, with 14 bases between. CDR3 length equals 15 residues. Germline CDR1 is SGHTA and CDR2 is FQGNSA. The sequence was collected from an adult who was a healthcare worker with PCR-confirmed SARS-CoV-2 infection or an uninfected control (not recorded which). The specimen was whole blood. The chain carries TRBV7-2 and TRBJ1-5, with D tentatively TRBD1 (6 bases). CDR3 bases: TGTGCCAGCAGCTCATCAGGGGCCTCAAATCAGCCCCAGCATTTT. This codes for CASSSSGASNQPQHF.